The 9 T cell receptor beta chains below come from one sample, sequenced in a study of spatial heterogeneity in lung cancer. Study-wide results and limits: Expanded intratumoral alpha and beta TCR counts tracked tumor mutation counts.

Their recognized antigens are unknown. MiXCR, applied by TCRdb to the 5' RACE reads, yields one record per CDR3 protein. In the table there are over 9,000 distinct CDR3 sequences, roughly 15% of which are singletons. Indicated time point: sample taken at primary tumor resection. Sequencing was performed on lung tumor tissue, taken at surgery. These TCRs come from a male donor with early-stage non-small cell lung cancer.

This clonotype was seen repeatedly, ten times or more. The J gene is TRBJ1-2, the V gene TRBV27; D is ambiguous. The V end was cut by 4 bases, the J end by 1 base, with 13 bases between. This CDR3 region has 15 residues. Germline values: CDR1 MNHEY, CDR2 SMNVEV (reference sequence). The CDR3 nucleotides read TGTGCCAGCAGTTCCCGTTACGGTAATAACTATGGCTACACCTTC. Its protein product is CASSSRYGNNYGYTF.

The genes are TRBV11-2 and TRBJ2-3; the D gene could be TRBD1 or TRBD2 (5 bases each). Germline assignment: CDR1 SGHAT and CDR2 FQNNGV. Trimming pared 2 bases from V and 0 bases from J, leaving 15 bases between. The CDR3 contains 17 residues. The CDR3 spells CASSLRSGAISTDTQYF. The CDR3 DNA sequence: TGTGCCAGCAGCTTAAGGTCCGGGGCGATTAGCACAGATACGCAGTATTTT.

This clonotype was picked up many times. This chain links TRBV7-9 with TRBJ1-1, with D possibly being TRBD1 (6 bases). The CDR3 extends over 14 amino acids. V was shortened by 5 bases and J by 2 bases, with 12 bases between the two germline ends. Germline V gene sequence: CDR1 SEHNR, CDR2 FQNEAQ (reference sequence). CDR3 amino acids: CASSPDRSNTEAFF. The CDR3 DNA reads as TGTGCCAGCAGCCCGGACAGATCAAACACTGAAGCTTTCTTT.

This clonotype is termed medium-sized (0.01 to 0.1%). J is TRBJ1-4 and V is TRBV5-1; D might be TRBD1 (6 bases). The germline V and J ends were trimmed by 4 bases and 8 bases, with 21 bases remaining between them. Germline CDR1 and CDR2: SGHRS and YFSETQ. CDR3 size: 16 residues. This CDR3 reads CASSHNPEGVVEKLFF. In DNA form, the CDR3 reads TGCGCCAGCAGCCATAACCCGGAGGGGGTTGTGGAAAAACTGTTTTTT. Using reference TRBV5-1 and TRBJ1-4 for the parts outside the CDR3, the full variable domain is KAGVTQTPRYLIKTRGQQVTLSCSPISGHRSVSWYQQTPGQGLQFLFEYFSETQRNKGNFPGRFSGRQFSNSRSEMNVSTLELGDSALYLCASSHNPEGVVEKLFFGSGTQLSVL.

The table lists this clonotype with many counts. The rearrangement uses TRBV20-1 and TRBJ1-1; weak D call: TRBD1 (5 bases). Looked up from germline, CDR1 is DFQATT and CDR2 is SNEGSKA (reference sequence). The CDR3 has 14 residues. Trimming took 5 bases from V and 1 from J, leaving 14 bases between them. For the CDR3, the DNA is TGCAGTGCTTCAGGGCGTGCCGGGAACACTGAAGCTTTCTTT. It specifies CSASGRAGNTEAFF.

This clonotype came up many times. The chain carries TRBV5-1 and TRBJ2-3; 9 bases match TRBD1. V shed 4 bases and J 4 bases; nucleotides not matched to a gene: 10. Germline V CDR1 and CDR2: SGHRS, YFSETQ. CDR3 length equals 16 residues. The CDR3, as DNA: TGCGCCAGCAGCGCAACAGGGGGCGCGTGGGCAGATACGCAGTATTTT. Encoded protein: CASSATGGAWADTQYF.

This chain connects TRBV9 to TRBJ1-5; no clear D gene. In germline, CDR1 is SGDLS, CDR2 YYNGEE. The CDR3 is made up of 13 amino acids. Deletions cut 4 bases from V and 3 bases from J, with 8 bases between. The CDR3 sequence is CASSSANNQPQHF. The CDR3 DNA reads TGTGCCAGCAGCTCAGCGAACAATCAGCCCCAGCATTTT.

This clonotype was counted between two and nine times. Written as DNA, the CDR3 is TGTGCCTGGAGGATAATGGACGGGACCTACAATGAGCAGTTCTTC. Residues: CAWRIMDGTYNEQFF. The chain is built from TRBV30 and TRBJ2-1, with D possibly being TRBD2 (5 bases). Germline V gives CDR1 GTSNPN, CDR2 SVGIG (reference sequence). The CDR3 is 15 residues long. The ends were cut back, 3 bases at V and 2 bases at J, with 14 bases in the middle.

This clonotype was detected ten times or more. This chain uses TRBV7-2 with TRBJ2-5; TRBD2 might be the D (5 bases). There are 15 residues in the CDR3. V lost 1 base to trimming and J lost 5 bases, with 14 bases between them. Germline V CDR1 and CDR2: SGHTA, FQGNSA. The CDR3 nucleotides read TGTGCCAGCAGCTTAGGGCTCCCAGGACTCGAGACCCAGTACTTC. As protein: CASSLGLPGLETQYF.